The 32 T cell receptor beta chains below come from one sample, sequenced in a study of T cells in Graves' hyperthyroidism and ophthalmopathy. RNA transcripts provided the source from which TCR beta CDR3 regions were amplified. The study used the HTBI primer set for a first-round RT-PCR of the TCR CDR3. MiXCR, applied by TCRdb to the multiplex PCR reads, yields one record per CDR3 protein. The sample consists of around 350,000 distinct CDR3 sequences, 15% to 20% of them appearing once. What was sequenced was blood. Receptor source: a woman in her late teens or twenties with Graves' hyperthyroidism.

This clonotype came up many times. The chain links TRBV20-1 to TRBJ2-2; 7 positions agree with TRBD1. J lost 5 bases, V lost 2 bases, and 5 bases had no gene match. The length of the CDR3 is 14 residues. CDR1 is DFQATT and CDR2 is SNEGSKA in the germline V gene (reference sequence). CDR3 sequence: CSARRQGGTGELFF. DNA for the CDR3: TGCAGTGCTAGACGACAGGGTGGAACCGGGGAGCTGTTTTTT.

This clonotype has only a few counts. The rearrangement uses TRBV4-2 and TRBJ1-2; D unclear. This CDR3 is built from 14 residues. CDR1 LGHNA and CDR2 YNFKEQ come from the germline V gene. Trimming removed 0 bases from V and 0 bases from J, with 5 bases in between. CDR3 sequence: CASSQDYTNYGYTF. The CDR3 DNA reads TGTGCCAGCAGCCAAGATTACACTAACTATGGCTACACCTTC.

In this sample, this clonotype turned up a few times. This clone may be a read error of a much larger clone one base away. The conserved phenylalanine or tryptophan normally closing the CDR3 is absent here, so this likely arose from a read error. The chain is built from TRBV24-1 and TRBJ2-5; TRBD1 agrees at 7 bases. J lost 2 bases, V lost 4 bases, and 6 bases had no gene match. This CDR3 spans 15 amino acids. Per germline, CDR1 KGHDR and CDR2 SFDVKD. The CDR3 region is CATSDPGQKQETQYL. CDR3 nucleotide sequence: TGTGCCACCAGTGACCCGGGACAGAAGCAAGAGACCCAGTACCTC.

Many counts were recorded for this clonotype. V gene TRBV19 combines with J gene TRBJ1-1, with D possibly matching TRBD1 (6 bases). V was pared by 9 bases and J by 1 base, with 12 bases between. The CDR3 consists of 13 residues. Germline lookup yields CDR1 LNHDA and CDR2 SQIVND (reference sequence). CDR3 nucleotides: TGTGCCAGCCGCCCACAGGGGAACACTGAAGCTTTCTTT. It yields the protein CASRPQGNTEAFF.

This clonotype was seen at least ten times. The rearrangement joins TRBV12-3 or TRBV12-4 to TRBJ1-1; tentative D call: TRBD1 (5 bases). V gave up 4 bases and J gave up 8 bases, with 17 bases separating them. CDR3 size: 14 residues. Here the CDR3 DNA reads TGTGCCAGCAGTTATCGGCCTCACAGGAGCGAAGCTTTCTTT. Amino acid sequence: CASSYRPHRSEAFF.

This clonotype was observed a handful of times. This chain links TRBV10-3 with TRBJ1-2; 9 bases fit TRBD1. Germline CDR1 and CDR2: ENHRY and SYGVKD. This CDR3 region has 15 residues. J gave up 0 bases and V 10 bases, and 9 bases lay outside the gene matches. CDR3 sequence reads: CATPPRDRANYGYTF. CDR3 nucleotide sequence: TGTGCCACCCCTCCCCGGGACAGGGCTAACTATGGCTACACCTTC.

This clonotype appeared many times. The rearrangement joins TRBV2 to TRBJ2-3, with 13 bases lining up with TRBD2. Trimming cost V 8 bases and J 0 bases; bases outside gene matches: 11. The CDR3 runs to 18 residues. Germline values: CDR1 SNHLY, CDR2 FYNNEI. The CDR3 DNA is TGTGCCAGCTTAGGCGTGACTAGCGGGGGGCCTAGCACAGATACGCAGTATTTT. This codes for CASLGVTSGGPSTDTQYF.

This clonotype appeared many times. V gene TRBV10-3 combines with J gene TRBJ1-1; the match to TRBD1 covers 9 bases. CDR1 is ENHRY, CDR2 SYGVKD, per germline. The CDR3 covers 16 residues. Trimming cost V 3 bases and J 3 bases; bases outside gene matches: 8. DNA for the CDR3: TGTGCCATCAGTGACCCGAGACAGGGGGTGGACACTGAAGCTTTCTTT. Amino acids: CAISDPRQGVDTEAFF.

The chain recombines TRBV7-9 with TRBJ2-7; 13 bases line up with TRBD2. This CDR3 is 15 amino acids long. V dropped 2 bases and J dropped 6; count of bases not matched to a gene: 4. Looked up from germline, CDR1 is SEHNR and CDR2 is FQNEAQ (reference sequence). The CDR3 reads CASSLSGTSGVEQYF. In DNA, the CDR3 is TGTGCCAGCAGCTTATCCGGGACTAGCGGGGTCGAGCAGTACTTC.

This clonotype was seen many times. CDR3 residues: CASSLSGYTGTQYF. The DNA for the CDR3 is TGTGCCAGCAGCTTATCCGGCTACACGGGGACCCAGTACTTC. This chain links TRBV7-9 with TRBJ2-5; unclear D gene. CDR1 is SEHNR and CDR2 is FQNEAQ in the germline V gene (reference sequence). The CDR3 runs 14 residues. V shed 2 bases and J shed 7 bases, with 14 bases lying between them.

The sample holds many counts of this clonotype. The J gene is TRBJ1-1, the V gene TRBV6-5, with D tentatively TRBD1 (5 bases). Germline CDR1 reads MNHEY; CDR2 reads SVGAGI. This CDR3 has 14 residues. Trimming stripped 9 bases from V and 0 bases from J, with 14 bases between. The CDR3 bases are TGTGCCAGTCAGGACATCAGGATGAACACTGAAGCTTTCTTT. It is translated as CASQDIRMNTEAFF.

There are many counts of this clonotype. The rearrangement uses TRBV9 and TRBJ1-1; D is uncertain. The length of the CDR3 is 16 residues. The V end was cut by 0 bases, the J end by 1 base, with 13 bases between. Germline V gene sequence: CDR1 SGDLS, CDR2 YYNGEE. CDR3 nucleotides: TGTGCCAGCAGCGTAGATGTAGGGTGGCAGAACACTGAAGCTTTCTTT. It translates to CASSVDVGWQNTEAFF.

This clonotype appeared many times. The chain carries TRBV20-1 and TRBJ2-7; 12 bases map to TRBD2. Germline CDR1 and CDR2: DFQATT and SNEGSKA (reference sequence). The ends lost 6 bases at V and 2 bases at J; junction bases unmatched: 5. This CDR3 contains 14 residues. The CDR3 is CSALRTSGAYEQYF. The CDR3 coding sequence is TGCAGTGCCCTTCGGACTAGCGGGGCCTACGAGCAGTACTTC.

This clonotype was observed at least ten times. The V call is TRBV27, the J call TRBJ1-1; D is undetermined. The CDR3 covers 11 residues. Trimming pared 5 bases from V and 10 bases from J, leaving 11 bases between. CDR1 MNHEY and CDR2 SMNVEV come from the germline V gene (reference sequence). This CDR3 is CASSRSGRAFF. The CDR3 DNA follows: TGTGCCAGCAGTCGTTCGGGCCGAGCTTTCTTT.

This clonotype was seen many times. The chain has TRBV6-1 and TRBJ1-5; TRBD1 might be the D (6 bases). Germline assignment: CDR1 MNHNS and CDR2 SASEGT. With 6 bases removed from V and 0 bases from J, the gap between germline ends came to 15 bases. There are 16 residues in the CDR3. CDR3: CASRATGRDSNQPQHF. For the CDR3, the DNA is TGTGCCAGCAGAGCAACAGGGAGGGATAGCAATCAGCCCCAGCATTTT.

The chain uses TRBV6-1 and TRBJ1-1, with no clear D. This CDR3 contains 13 residues. The germline CDR1 and CDR2 sequences are MNHNS and SASEGT. The V end was cut by 6 bases, the J end by 0 bases, with 8 bases between. The CDR3 is CASSHPMNTEAFF. The DNA of the CDR3 is TGTGCCAGCAGCCACCCGATGAACACTGAAGCTTTCTTT.

The chain links TRBV6-1 to TRBJ1-1; maybe TRBD1 (6 bases). The CDR3 is 12 residues long. Germline V CDR1 and CDR2: MNHNS, SASEGT. The V gene lost 8 bases and the J gene lost 11 bases, with 18 bases spanning the gap. CDR3 protein: CASFGGEGVAFF. CDR3 sequence (DNA): TGTGCCAGCTTCGGGGGGGAGGGGGTGGCTTTCTTT.

This clonotype was seen many times. The germline gene is not matched at one end of the junction; a read error may be the cause. The V gene is TRBV6-1, the J gene TRBJ2-7; D gene unclear. This CDR3 is built from 12 residues. CDR1 and CDR2 (germline): MNHNS, SASEGT. The CDR3 protein is CASSLNPVVLHF. In nucleotides, the CDR3 is TGTGCCAGCAGCCTAAACCCGGTAGTCTTGCACTTC.

The chain recombines TRBV6-5 with TRBJ2-7, with D possibly being TRBD1 (5 bases). Trimming pared 5 bases from V and 0 bases from J, leaving 17 bases between. The CDR3 spans 16 residues. Germline CDR1 is MNHEY and CDR2 is SVGAGI. The CDR3 is CASSHTPDSRSYEQYF. The CDR3 DNA sequence: TGTGCCAGCAGTCACACCCCTGACAGCCGCTCCTACGAGCAGTACTTC.

CDR3 nucleotides: TGTGCCTGGAGTGTGGGCCCGCAAGAGACCCAGTACTTC. Translated: CAWSVGPQETQYF. The V call is TRBV30, the J call TRBJ2-5; D not certain. The V end lost 0 bases, the J end lost 2 bases, and 7 bases lay between the germline ends. The CDR3 contains 13 residues. In germline, CDR1 is GTSNPN, CDR2 SVGIG (reference sequence).

This clonotype was observed once. A much larger clone lies one base from this, so it may be a read error. The genes are TRBV15 and TRBJ2-5, with 8 bases lining up with TRBD2. The CDR3 is made up of 14 amino acids. The V gene's germline CDR1 is LNHNV and CDR2 YYDKDF (reference sequence). The DNA for the CDR3 is TGTGCCACCAGCGGGGCGGGGGGCGGAGAGACCCAGGACTTC. Translating gives CATSGAGGGETQDF. Variable domain in full (rest from reference TRBV15 and TRBJ2-5): DAMVIQNPRYQVTQFGKPVTLSCSQTLNHNVMYWYQQKSSQAPKLLFHYYDKDFNNEADTPDNFQSRRPNTSFCFLDIRSPGLGDTAMYLCATSGAGGGETQDFGPGTRLLVL.

This clonotype was counted at least ten times. This chain joins TRBV2 and TRBJ1-1; D call uncertain. The V end was cut by 2 bases, the J end by 5 bases, with 12 bases between. Germline CDR1 and CDR2: SNHLY and FYNNEI. The CDR3 loop spans 14 amino acids. The CDR3 DNA is TGTGCCAGCAGTGAAAGGGAAACGGCGACTGAAGCTTTCTTT. Translating it yields CASSERETATEAFF.

About this clonotype: Given a much more abundant clone one base away, this may be a read error. The gene calls are TRBV5-1 and TRBJ2-7; 7 bases are a match to TRBD2. Germline-derived CDR1 and CDR2 are SGHRS and YFSETQ. The CDR3 sequence is 16 residues long. CDR3 sequence (DNA): TGCGCCAGCAGTGCACGACTAGCCGAGGCCGGAGGCGAGGAGTACTTC. This translates into CASSARLAEAGGEEYF.

J is TRBJ1-2 and V is TRBV4-1; weak D call: TRBD1 (6 bases). This CDR3 is 14 amino acids long. Germline-derived CDR1 and CDR2 are MGHRA and YSYEKL. V lost 6 bases and J lost 6, with 17 bases in between. The CDR3 protein is CASRSLGGLDGYTF. CDR3 sequence (DNA): TGCGCCAGCAGATCGTTAGGGGGTCTTGATGGCTACACCTTC.

This clonotype was picked up many times. The J gene is TRBJ1-5, the V gene TRBV30, with D hard to call. V lost 0 bases and J 2 bases, leaving 8 bases between the germline ends. CDR1 GTSNPN and CDR2 SVGIG come from the germline V gene (reference sequence). This CDR3 is 14 amino acids long. The CDR3 here is CAWSVLTGNQPQHF. The CDR3 DNA is TGTGCCTGGAGTGTACTGACGGGCAATCAGCCCCAGCATTTT.

This clonotype was observed many times. The chain couples TRBV12-3 or TRBV12-4 to TRBJ2-5; D unclear. The germline V and J ends were trimmed by 1 base and 1 base, with 7 bases remaining between them. The CDR3 is made up of 14 amino acids. In nucleotides, the CDR3 is TGTGCCAGCAGTTTAGGGTGGAGCCAAGAGACCCAGTACTTC. Residues: CASSLGWSQETQYF.

This clonotype was observed many times. The CDR3 nucleotides read TGCAGTGCTAGAGATTGGGCGGCCTCCTACGAGCAGTACTTC. Its protein product is CSARDWAASYEQYF. The chain recombines TRBV20-1 with TRBJ2-7; no reliable D call. The germline CDR1 and CDR2 sequences are DFQATT and SNEGSKA (reference sequence). This CDR3 is 14 amino acids long. Trimming removed 0 bases at V and 0 bases at J, with 9 bases between.

The sample holds many counts of this clonotype. The chain uses TRBV12-3 or TRBV12-4 and TRBJ1-2; no definite D call. CDR3 length: 14 residues. The germline V and J ends were trimmed by 2 bases and 4 bases, with 11 bases remaining between them. CDR3 in DNA: TGTGCCAGCAGTTTAAGTACAAGTCTCTATGGCTACACCTTC. Translation gives CASSLSTSLYGYTF.

This clonotype was counted many times. The chain uses TRBV28 and TRBJ2-7; 7 bases align to TRBD2. Germline V gives CDR1 MDHEN, CDR2 SYDVKM. The ends lost 4 bases at V and 0 bases at J; junction bases unmatched: 3. The CDR3 covers 14 residues. CDR3 sequence reads: CASSSRTSSYEQYF. The CDR3 bases are TGTGCCAGCAGTTCGCGGACTAGCTCCTACGAGCAGTACTTC.

The chain carries TRBV6-1 and TRBJ2-7; 8 bases are shared with TRBD2. V lost 7 bases, J lost 6 bases, and 11 bases stayed unmatched. This CDR3 is built from 14 residues. Germline V lookup: CDR1 MNHNS, CDR2 SASEGT. In DNA form, the CDR3 reads TGTGCCAGCACTCCCGCGGGGGGATCAAGCGAGCAGTACTTC. Translating it yields CASTPAGGSSEQYF.

This clonotype was detected once. A much larger clone lies one base from this, so it may be a read error. This chain links TRBV6-1 with TRBJ1-3; D ambiguous. The CDR3 runs 14 residues. Germline CDR1 MNHNS, CDR2 SASEGT. The CDR3 sequence is CACRAGNSGNTIYF. The CDR3 DNA reads as TGTGCCTGCAGAGCAGGTAACTCTGGAAACACCATATATTTT.

This clonotype was recorded many times. The genes are TRBV6-1 and TRBJ1-1, with D hard to call. This CDR3 contains 14 residues. V lost 4 bases to trimming and J lost 3 bases, with 12 bases between them. Germline CDR1 is MNHNS and CDR2 is SASEGT. CDR3 sequence: CASSGVWLDTEAFF. The CDR3 coding sequence is TGTGCCAGCAGTGGGGTATGGCTGGACACTGAAGCTTTCTTT.